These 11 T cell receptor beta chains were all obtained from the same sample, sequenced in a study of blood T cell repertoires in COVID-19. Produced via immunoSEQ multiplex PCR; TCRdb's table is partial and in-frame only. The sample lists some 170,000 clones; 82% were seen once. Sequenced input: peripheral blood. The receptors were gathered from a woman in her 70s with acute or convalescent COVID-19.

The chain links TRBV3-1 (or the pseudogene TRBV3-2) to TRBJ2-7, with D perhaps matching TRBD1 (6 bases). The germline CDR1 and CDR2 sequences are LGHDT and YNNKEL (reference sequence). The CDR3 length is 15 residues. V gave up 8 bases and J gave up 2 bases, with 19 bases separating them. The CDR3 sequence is CASRTGHSIAYEQYF. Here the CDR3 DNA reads TGTGCCAGCCGTACGGGACATTCAATCGCCTACGAGCAGTACTTC.

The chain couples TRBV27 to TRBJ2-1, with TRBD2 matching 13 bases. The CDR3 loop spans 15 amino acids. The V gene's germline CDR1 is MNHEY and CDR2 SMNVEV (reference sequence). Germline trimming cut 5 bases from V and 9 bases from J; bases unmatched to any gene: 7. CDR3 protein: CASSGTSGVAGEQFF. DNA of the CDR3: TGTGCCAGCAGTGGGACTAGCGGGGTCGCAGGTGAGCAGTTCTTC.

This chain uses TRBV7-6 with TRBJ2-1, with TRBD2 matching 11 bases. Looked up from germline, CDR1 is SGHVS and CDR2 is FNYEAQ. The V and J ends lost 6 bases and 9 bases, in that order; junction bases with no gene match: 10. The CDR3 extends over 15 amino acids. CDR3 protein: CASSSHLAGGGEQFF. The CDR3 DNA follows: TGTGCCAGCAGTTCTCATTTAGCGGGAGGGGGTGAGCAGTTCTTC. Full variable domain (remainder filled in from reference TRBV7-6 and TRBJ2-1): GAGVSQSPRYKVTKRGQDVALRCDPISGHVSLYWYRQALGQGPEFLTYFNYEAQQDKSGLPNDRFSAERPEGSISTLTIQRTEQRDSAMYRCASSSHLAGGGEQFFGPGTRLTVL.

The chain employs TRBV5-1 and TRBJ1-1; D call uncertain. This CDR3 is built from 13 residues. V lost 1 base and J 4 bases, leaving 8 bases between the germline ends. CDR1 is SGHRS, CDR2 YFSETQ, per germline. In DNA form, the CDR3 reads TGCGCCAGCAGCTTGAACGGGGTCACTGAAGCTTTCTTT. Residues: CASSLNGVTEAFF.

The CDR3 spells CSVASGNQPQHF. Here the CDR3 DNA reads TGCAGCGTTGCTAGCGGTAATCAGCCCCAGCATTTT. J is TRBJ1-5 and V is TRBV29-1, with D unresolved. Trimming cost V 4 bases and J 4 bases, with 8 bases left between them. The CDR3 runs to 12 residues. Germline CDR1 is SQVTM and CDR2 is ANQGSEA. The full variable domain, with the rest looked up from reference TRBV29-1 and TRBJ1-5, is SAVISQKPSRDICQRGTSLTIQCQVDSQVTMMFWYRQQPGQSLTLIATANQGSEATYESGFVIDKFPISRPNLTFSTLTVSNMSPEDSSIYLCSVASGNQPQHFGDGTRLSIL.

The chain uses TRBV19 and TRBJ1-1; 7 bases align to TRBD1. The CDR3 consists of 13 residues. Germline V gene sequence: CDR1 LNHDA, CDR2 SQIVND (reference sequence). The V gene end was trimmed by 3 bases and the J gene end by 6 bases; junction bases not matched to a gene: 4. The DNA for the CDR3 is TGTGCCAGTAGTATTGTAGGGGGCTCTGAAGCTTTCTTT. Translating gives CASSIVGGSEAFF. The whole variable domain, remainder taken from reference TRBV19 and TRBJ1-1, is DGGITQSPKYLFRKEGQNVTLSCEQNLNHDAMYWYRQDPGQGLRLIYYSQIVNDFQKGDIAEGYSVSREKKESFPLTVTSAQKNPTAFYLCASSIVGGSEAFFGQGTRLTVV.

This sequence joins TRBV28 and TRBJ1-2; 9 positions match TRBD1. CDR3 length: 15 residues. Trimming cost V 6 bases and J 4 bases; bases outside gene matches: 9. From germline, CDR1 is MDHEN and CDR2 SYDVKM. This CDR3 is CASRQRTGEAYGYTF. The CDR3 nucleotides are TGTGCCAGCAGGCAACGGACAGGGGAGGCCTATGGCTACACCTTC.

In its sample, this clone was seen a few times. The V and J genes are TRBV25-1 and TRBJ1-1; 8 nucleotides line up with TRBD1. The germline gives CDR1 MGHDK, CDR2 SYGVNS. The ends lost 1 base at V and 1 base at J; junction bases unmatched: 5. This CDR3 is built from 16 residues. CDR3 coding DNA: TGTGCCAGCAGTGAATCAGGGGGCCAGGGGAACACTGAAGCTTTCTTT. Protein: CASSESGGQGNTEAFF.

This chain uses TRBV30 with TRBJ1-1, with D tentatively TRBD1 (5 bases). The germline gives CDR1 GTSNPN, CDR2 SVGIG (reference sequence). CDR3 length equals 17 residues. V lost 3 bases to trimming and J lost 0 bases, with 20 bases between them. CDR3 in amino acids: CAWRGRIRTRMNTEAFF. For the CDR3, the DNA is TGTGCCTGGAGGGGGAGGATACGGACAAGAATGAACACTGAAGCTTTCTTT. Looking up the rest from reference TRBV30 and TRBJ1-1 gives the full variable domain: SQTIHQWPATLVQPVGSPLSLECTVEGTSNPNLYWYRQAAGRGLQLLFYSVGIGQISSEVPQNLSASRPQDRQFILSSKKLLLSDSGFYLCAWRGRIRTRMNTEAFFGQGTRLTVV.

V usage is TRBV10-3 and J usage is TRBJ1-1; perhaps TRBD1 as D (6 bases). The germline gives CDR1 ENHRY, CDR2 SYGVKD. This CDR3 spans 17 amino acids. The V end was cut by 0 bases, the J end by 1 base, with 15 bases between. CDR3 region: CAISESERGPPNTEAFF. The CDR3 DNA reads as TGTGCCATCAGTGAGTCTGAGCGGGGGCCTCCGAACACTGAAGCTTTCTTT.

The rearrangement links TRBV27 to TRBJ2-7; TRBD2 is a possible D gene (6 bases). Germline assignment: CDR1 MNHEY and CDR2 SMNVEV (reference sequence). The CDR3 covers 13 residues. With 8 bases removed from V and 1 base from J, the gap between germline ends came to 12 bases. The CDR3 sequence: CASHPAGSYEQYF. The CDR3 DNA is TGTGCCAGCCACCCAGCGGGTTCCTACGAGCAGTACTTC.